This entry lists 14 T cell receptor beta chains sequenced from one sample in a study of T cells in localized non-small cell lung cancer. The method was immunoSEQ multiplex PCR; TCRdb's version includes in-frame clones alone and lacks a portion of them. The data contain under 40,000 clones, about 85% of them singletons. The source material was peripheral blood mononuclear cells, sampled before any cancer treatment. The origin of the receptors is a man aged 35 to 69 with stage III lung adenocarcinoma.

This clone was observed once. The J gene is TRBJ2-7, the V gene TRBV5-6, with D uncertain. V lost 4 bases, J lost 3 bases, and 14 bases lay in between. This CDR3 spans 14 amino acids. The germline gives CDR1 SGHDT, CDR2 YYEEEE. CDR3 in amino acids: CASSPRRWVYEQYF. CDR3 DNA sequence: TGTGCCAGCAGCCCGCGACGGTGGGTCTACGAGCAGTACTTC.

V and J are TRBV11-1 and TRBJ2-3; D possibly corresponds to TRBD1 (5 bases). Looked up from germline, CDR1 is SGHAT and CDR2 is FQDESV (reference sequence). The CDR3 has 15 amino acids. The V end was cut by 8 bases, the J end by 0 bases, with 15 bases between. The CDR3 DNA reads as TGTGCCAGCCGCTGGGGCTATACTAGCACAGATACGCAGTATTTT. This translates into CASRWGYTSTDTQYF.

The rearrangement uses TRBV2 and TRBJ2-5, with D hard to call. The length of the CDR3 is 13 residues. Germline lookup yields CDR1 SNHLY and CDR2 FYNNEI. The V gene lost 2 bases and the J gene lost 8 bases, with 12 bases spanning the gap. CDR3: CASSEIVTATQYF. CDR3 nucleotides: TGTGCCAGCAGTGAAATAGTAACTGCTACCCAGTACTTC.

CDR3 sequence reads: CASSSDYQETQYF. Here the CDR3 DNA reads TGTGCCAGCAGTTCGGACTACCAAGAGACCCAGTACTTC. V gene TRBV6-5 combines with J gene TRBJ2-5, with TRBD2 as a possible D gene (5 bases). Germline V gene sequence: CDR1 MNHEY, CDR2 SVGAGI. The CDR3 is made up of 13 amino acids. The V gene lost 4 bases and the J gene lost 0 bases, with 6 bases spanning the gap.

The V and J genes are TRBV30 and TRBJ2-7; no firm D call. CDR1 and CDR2 (germline): GTSNPN, SVGIG (reference sequence). The CDR3 spans 14 residues. V dropped 1 base and J dropped 0 bases, with 10 bases sitting between them. CDR3 in DNA: TGTGCCTGGAGTGCTAGGGCACGCTCCTACGAGCAGTACTTC. Translating gives CAWSARARSYEQYF.

The gene calls are TRBV5-4 and TRBJ1-1; D unclear. Germline CDR1 SGHNT, CDR2 YYREEE (reference sequence). The CDR3 sequence is 14 residues long. V was shortened by 4 bases and J by 1 base, with 11 bases between the two germline ends. CDR3 nucleotide sequence: TGTGCCAGCAGCGCCCGCGCAGGGAACACTGAAGCTTTCTTT. It encodes CASSARAGNTEAFF.

The rearrangement joins TRBV15 to TRBJ2-5; TRBD1 or TRBD2 may be the D gene (5 bases each). The CDR3 is made up of 15 amino acids. The germline gives CDR1 LNHNV, CDR2 YYDKDF (reference sequence). V lost 0 bases and J 4 bases, leaving 12 bases between the germline ends. Written as DNA, the CDR3 is TGTGCCACCAGCAGAGACGGAGGCAGGGTAGAGACCCAGTACTTC. This translates into CATSRDGGRVETQYF.

This clone occurred once. This chain links TRBV7-9 with TRBJ2-3, with TRBD2 identical over 10 bases. The trim removed 2 bases at V and 5 bases at J, leaving 7 bases unmatched. CDR3 length: 16 amino acids. Germline V gene lookup returns CDR1 SEHNR and CDR2 FQNEAQ (reference sequence). The CDR3 nucleotides read TGTGCCAGCAGCTTAAACAGCGGGGGGGCGTTAGATACGCAGTATTTT. Translated: CASSLNSGGALDTQYF.

The rearrangement links TRBV4-2 to TRBJ1-5, with 7 bases matching TRBD1. This CDR3 has 13 residues. Germline V gives CDR1 LGHNA, CDR2 YNFKEQ. Trimming removed 2 bases from V and 7 bases from J; junction bases left unmatched: 2. The DNA of the CDR3 is TGTGCCAGCAGCCAAACAGGGGACCAGCCCCAGCATTTT. Residues: CASSQTGDQPQHF.

The chain links TRBV6-6 to TRBJ2-1; D is uncertain. CDR1 is MNHNY and CDR2 is SVGAGI in the germline V gene (reference sequence). There are 16 residues in the CDR3. V lost 0 bases and J 3 bases, leaving 12 bases between the germline ends. The DNA of the CDR3 is TGTGCCAGCAGTTACTCGACGAGGACCAGCTACAATGAGCAGTTCTTC. The encoded protein is CASSYSTRTSYNEQFF.

The J gene is TRBJ2-5, the V gene TRBV7-2; possible D gene TRBD1, 5 bases. CDR3 length: 14 amino acids. Trimming took off 1 base at V and 4 bases at J, with 10 bases between the two ends. In germline, CDR1 is SGHTA, CDR2 FQGNSA. CDR3 bases: TGTGCCAGCAGCTTAGAGGTGACAGCAGAGACCCAGTACTTC. Translation gives CASSLEVTAETQYF.

The rearrangement uses TRBV18 and TRBJ1-2; D remains ambiguous. The CDR3 has 14 residues. From germline, CDR1 is KGHSH and CDR2 LQKENI. The V and J ends lost 3 bases and 2 bases respectively, with 10 bases between them. This CDR3 reads CASSPMTVNYGYTF. CDR3 bases: TGTGCCAGCTCACCCATGACGGTAAACTATGGCTACACCTTC.

The chain employs TRBV7-3 and TRBJ1-1; D not resolved. The CDR3 loop spans 15 amino acids. The V gene's germline CDR1 is SGHTA and CDR2 FQGTGA. Trimming left V 5 bases short and J 4 bases short, with 17 bases between. Here the CDR3 DNA reads TGTGCCAGCAGCCCTCTGGTAGGGTTGGGCACTGAAGCTTTCTTT. Its translation is CASSPLVGLGTEAFF.

The V and J genes are TRBV6-1 and TRBJ1-6; D call uncertain. Germline assignment: CDR1 MNHNS and CDR2 SASEGT. V was clipped by 5 bases and J by 7 bases, with 15 bases between them. This CDR3 region has 15 residues. DNA of the CDR3: TGTGCCAGCAGTCCTGACCCTTCACTAAATTCACCCCTCCACTTT. Its protein product is CASSPDPSLNSPLHF.